This T cell receptor beta chain was recorded in a study of cytomegalovirus exposure and HLA in healthy donors. The PCR made use of 60 Vbeta and 13 Jbeta primers. Sequenced by immunoSEQ multiplex PCR; TCRdb stores in-frame clones only, minus some. The sample includes some 120,000 clones, about 80% of them seen just once. Study outcomes and limitations: In a later analysis, most CMV-associated TCR beta chains appeared HLA-restricted.

Note on this clone: Its antigen is not known.

Sample: PBMCs. This TCR was sampled from a man under 40 in good health and CMV-seropositive.

DNA of the CDR3: TGTGCCAGCAGCTTAGTGGGGGGACAGGGTTCGTTCGGCTACACCTTC. Amino acids: CASSLVGGQGSFGYTF. This chain joins TRBV7-2 and TRBJ1-2; 9 nucleotides match TRBD1. Germline V gives CDR1 SGHTA, CDR2 FQGNSA. V trimming: 1 base; J trimming: 8 bases; junction bases outside the gene matches: 11. The CDR3 loop spans 16 amino acids. The complete variable domain, with remaining parts taken from reference TRBV7-2 and TRBJ1-2, reads GAGVSQSPSNKVTEKGKDVELRCDPISGHTALYWYRQSLGQGLEFLIYFQGNSAPDKSGLPSDRFSAERTGGSVSTLTIQRTQQEDSAVYLCASSLVGGQGSFGYTFGSGTRLTVV.